Shown below are 9 T cell receptor beta chains from a single sample sequenced in a study of T cell responses to AZD1222 COVID-19 vaccine. Some clones are missing from TCRdb's copy, which holds only in-frame ones; the method was immunoSEQ multiplex PCR. Here the sample spans approximately 70,000 clones, roughly 84% being singletons. Sample: peripheral blood, taken on day 0 of AZD1222 vaccination. The receptors originated from an adult in good health.

This clone was picked up one time. The genes are TRBV15 and TRBJ1-3; D is unresolved. The CDR3 spans 15 residues. V was shortened by 6 bases and J by 0 bases, with 12 bases between the two germline ends. The germline V gene has CDR1 LNHNV and CDR2 YYDKDF (reference sequence). CDR3 region: CATSVGGTSGNTIYF. The CDR3 bases are TGTGCCACCAGTGTTGGCGGCACCTCTGGAAACACCATATATTTT.

This sequence joins TRBV19 and TRBJ1-5; the D gene is possibly TRBD1 (5 bases). Germline V gene lookup returns CDR1 LNHDA and CDR2 SQIVND (reference sequence). The CDR3 spans 14 residues. The germline V and J ends were trimmed by 2 bases and 6 bases, with 11 bases remaining between them. CDR3 loop: CASSINGGGQPQHF. The DNA for the CDR3 is TGTGCCAGTAGTATAAACGGGGGTGGTCAGCCCCAGCATTTT.

V and J are TRBV3-1 (or the pseudogene TRBV3-2) and TRBJ1-4; D gene unclear. This CDR3 contains 15 residues. V shed 3 bases and J shed 4 bases, with 12 bases lying between them. CDR1 LGHDT and CDR2 YNNKEL come from the germline V gene (reference sequence). CDR3: CASSQEADLNEKLFF. DNA of the CDR3: TGTGCCAGCAGCCAGGAGGCGGATCTTAATGAAAAACTGTTTTTT.

V usage is TRBV10-2 and J usage is TRBJ2-4; D possibly matches TRBD1 or TRBD2 (5 bases each). CDR1 WSHSY and CDR2 SAAADI come from the germline V gene. The CDR3 extends over 17 amino acids. V was cut by 0 bases and J by 4 bases, with 16 bases left in between. The chain's CDR3 is CASSESGTAIGKNIQYF. In DNA, the CDR3 is TGCGCCAGCAGTGAGTCGGGGACGGCCATCGGGAAAAACATTCAGTACTTC.

This clone was counted a single time. The DNA of the CDR3 is TGTGCCTGGAGCTCGATGACGGACAATTGGGATGACACTGAAGCTTTCTTT. This translates into CAWSSMTDNWDDTEAFF. This chain links TRBV30 with TRBJ1-1; the D gene is possibly TRBD1 (5 bases). The length of the CDR3 is 17 residues. Deletions cut 3 bases from V and 3 bases from J, with 23 bases between. Germline V gene data show CDR1 as GTSNPN and CDR2 as SVGIG (reference sequence).

The rearrangement joins TRBV28 to TRBJ2-7; a possible D gene is TRBD1 (6 bases). CDR3 length: 14 amino acids. V dropped 6 bases and J dropped 2 bases, with 14 bases sitting between them. CDR1 and CDR2 (germline): MDHEN, SYDVKM. In DNA form, the CDR3 reads TGTGCCAGCAGATATACAGGGACCCCCTACGAGCAGTACTTC. As protein: CASRYTGTPYEQYF.

The genes are TRBV29-1 and TRBJ2-1; 12 positions agree with TRBD1. V lost 7 bases to trimming and J lost 8 bases; unmatched junction nucleotides: 6. CDR1 is SQVTM, CDR2 ANQGSEA, per germline. The CDR3 extends over 13 amino acids. The CDR3 nucleotides read TGCAGCGCCTCCGGGACAGGGGGCCATGAGCAGTTCTTC. It is translated as CSASGTGGHEQFF.

The V gene is TRBV27, the J gene TRBJ1-2; D is perhaps TRBD1 (6 bases). The CDR3 is 16 amino acids. CDR1 is MNHEY, CDR2 SMNVEV, per germline (reference sequence). The V end lost 3 bases, the J end lost 0 bases, and 14 bases lay between the germline ends. CDR3 in DNA: TGTGCCAGCAGTTTTCTCGGCCAGGGGTCTAACTATGGCTACACCTTC. Protein: CASSFLGQGSNYGYTF.

The V call is TRBV7-2, the J call TRBJ2-1; no reliable D call. Germline V gene lookup returns CDR1 SGHTA and CDR2 FQGNSA. The CDR3 contains 16 residues. Deletions cut 3 bases from V and 0 bases from J, with 12 bases between. In nucleotides, the CDR3 is TGTGCCAGCAGCTTGAACAGCGCTAGCTCCTACAATGAGCAGTTCTTC. Translated: CASSLNSASSYNEQFF.